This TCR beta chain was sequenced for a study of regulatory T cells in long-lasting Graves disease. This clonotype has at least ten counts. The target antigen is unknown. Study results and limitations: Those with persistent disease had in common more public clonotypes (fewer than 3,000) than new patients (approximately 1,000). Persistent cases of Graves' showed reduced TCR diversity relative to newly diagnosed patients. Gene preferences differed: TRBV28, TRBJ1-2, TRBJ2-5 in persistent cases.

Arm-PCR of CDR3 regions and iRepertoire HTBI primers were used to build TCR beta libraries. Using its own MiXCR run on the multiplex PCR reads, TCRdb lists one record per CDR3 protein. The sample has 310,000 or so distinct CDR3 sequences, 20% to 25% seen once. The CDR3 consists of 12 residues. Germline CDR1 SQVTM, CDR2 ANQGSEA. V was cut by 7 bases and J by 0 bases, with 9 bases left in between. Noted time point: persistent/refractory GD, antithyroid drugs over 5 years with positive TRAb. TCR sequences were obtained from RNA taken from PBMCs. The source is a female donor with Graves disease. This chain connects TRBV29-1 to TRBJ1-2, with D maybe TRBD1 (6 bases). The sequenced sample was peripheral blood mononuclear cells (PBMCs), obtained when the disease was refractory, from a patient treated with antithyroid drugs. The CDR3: CSGGGPNYGYTF. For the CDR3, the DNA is TGCAGCGGAGGGGGTCCTAACTATGGCTACACCTTC.